These 20 T cell receptor beta chains share one sample of origin, sequenced in a study of blood T cells in healthy people across ages. A second PCR of roughly 7 to 11 cycles used a sample-barcoded 5' primer and a J-beta primer mix. TCRdb redid the calling of the 5' RACE reads with MiXCR, one entry per CDR3 protein. The repertoire includes approximately 1.5 million distinct CDR3 sequences, approximately 43% of them detected once, and more than 4% sits in the top ten. Input material: blood. These receptors all come from a woman between 18 and 30 years old in good health.

This clonotype appeared a single time. The chain recombines TRBV7-9 with TRBJ2-3, with TRBD2 matching over 7 bases. The length of the CDR3 is 16 residues. Unmatched junction bases numbered 10, after V lost 5 bases and J lost 2 bases. Germline CDR1 is SEHNR and CDR2 is FQNEAQ (reference sequence). CDR3 sequence (DNA): TGTGCCAGCAGCCGGGGCGGGGGAGGGACCACAGATACGCAGTATTTT. This encodes CASSRGGGGTTDTQYF.

This clonotype was counted a few times. This chain uses TRBV29-1 with TRBJ2-7; 8 bases are shared with TRBD2. After removal of 4 bases from V and 3 bases from J, the junction contained 5 bases not matched to a gene. Per germline, CDR1 SQVTM and CDR2 ANQGSEA. The CDR3 is 13 amino acids. CDR3 loop: CSVGGGFGYEQYF. The CDR3 DNA follows: TGCAGCGTTGGCGGGGGGTTTGGCTACGAGCAGTACTTC.

The rearrangement links TRBV2 to TRBJ2-5; TRBD1 aligns across 8 bases. Germline V gives CDR1 SNHLY, CDR2 FYNNEI. This CDR3 is 15 amino acids long. V trimming: 6 bases; J trimming: 1 base; junction bases outside the gene matches: 7. CDR3 in amino acids: CASRATGATQETQYF. The CDR3 DNA reads TGTGCCAGCAGGGCGACAGGGGCAACCCAAGAGACCCAGTACTTC. Full variable domain (remainder filled in from reference TRBV2 and TRBJ2-5): EPEVTQTPSHQVTQMGQEVILRCVPISNHLYFYWYRQILGQKVEFLVSFYNNEISEKSEIFDDQFSVERPDGSNFTLKIRSTKLEDSAMYFCASRATGATQETQYFGPGTRLLVL.

The CDR3 coding sequence is TGCGCCAGCAGCATAGACAGAAATGGAAACACCATATATTTT. Amino acid sequence: CASSIDRNGNTIYF. This chain links TRBV5-1 with TRBJ1-3; TRBD1 might be the D (5 bases). The V gene lost 4 bases and the J gene lost 3 bases, with 11 bases spanning the gap. Germline CDR1 SGHRS, CDR2 YFSETQ. The CDR3 consists of 14 residues.

The J gene is TRBJ1-2, the V gene TRBV27; 8 bases match TRBD1. The CDR3 is 12 amino acids. Germline V CDR1 and CDR2: MNHEY, SMNVEV (reference sequence). Germline trimming cut 8 bases from V and 8 bases from J; bases unmatched to any gene: 7. This CDR3 is CASQDRGGGYTF. The CDR3, as DNA: TGTGCCAGCCAAGACAGGGGAGGAGGCTACACCTTC.

This clonotype was seen a few times. The chain employs TRBV27 and TRBJ2-7, with D perhaps TRBD1 (6 bases). Germline V gene sequence: CDR1 MNHEY, CDR2 SMNVEV (reference sequence). The V end was cut by 1 base, the J end by 2 bases, with 12 bases between. The CDR3 covers 15 residues. The CDR3 bases are TGTGCCAGCAGTTTATTCGCACAGGGCGCCTACGAGCAGTACTTC. This codes for CASSLFAQGAYEQYF.

J is TRBJ2-5 and V is TRBV25-1; D may be TRBD2 (5 bases). The germline V gene has CDR1 MGHDK and CDR2 SYGVNS. The ends were cut back, 8 bases at V and 6 bases at J, with 16 bases in the middle. This CDR3 has 13 residues. Here the CDR3 reads CASATQEGQTQYF. Here the CDR3 DNA reads TGTGCCAGCGCCACCCAAGAGGGCCAGACCCAGTACTTC.

Comment on this clonotype: Possible read error: a much larger clone is one base away. The V and J genes are TRBV27 and TRBJ2-3, with D hard to call. Germline assignment: CDR1 MNHEY and CDR2 SMNVEV (reference sequence). This CDR3 comprises 13 residues. CDR3 loop: CASSRAPTDTQCF. CDR3 nucleotide sequence: TGTGCCAGCAGTCGCGCACCCACAGATACGCAGTGTTTT.

The chain couples TRBV28 to TRBJ2-7; D unresolved. The germline gives CDR1 MDHEN, CDR2 SYDVKM. V was trimmed by 6 bases and J by 0 bases, leaving 15 bases between them. The CDR3 is 15 residues long. The CDR3 reads CASSPLGTSSYEQYF. In DNA form, the CDR3 reads TGTGCCAGCAGCCCGTTAGGAACAAGCTCCTACGAGCAGTACTTC.

The chain combines TRBV4-1 with TRBJ2-7; tentative D call: TRBD2 (5 bases). Per the germline V gene, CDR1 is MGHRA and CDR2 is YSYEKL. The CDR3 is 14 amino acids. V shed 3 bases and J shed 0 bases, with 9 bases lying between them. CDR3 protein: CASSHREHSYEQYF. CDR3 nucleotide sequence: TGCGCCAGCAGCCACCGGGAACACTCCTACGAGCAGTACTTC.

J is TRBJ2-3 and V is TRBV7-9, with 8 bases identical to TRBD1. V shed 5 bases, J shed 5 bases, and the junction held 9 bases outside the gene matches. Germline CDR1 is SEHNR and CDR2 is FQNEAQ (reference sequence). The CDR3 length is 15 residues. DNA for the CDR3: TGTGCCAGCAGCGGGTACCGGGACAGGTTAGATACGCAGTATTTT. Translated, it gives CASSGYRDRLDTQYF.

V gene TRBV4-2 combines with J gene TRBJ2-7; D unresolved. The germline V gene has CDR1 LGHNA and CDR2 YNFKEQ. The length of the CDR3 is 16 residues. Trimming took 0 bases from V and 5 from J, leaving 17 bases between them. CDR3 region: CASSQDLLRENDEQYF. DNA for the CDR3: TGTGCCAGCAGCCAAGATCTCTTAAGAGAGAATGACGAGCAGTACTTC.

This clonotype was counted only a few times. This rearrangement joins TRBV28 to TRBJ2-7, with 9 bases lining up with TRBD1. The V and J ends lost 6 bases and 3 bases, in that order; junction bases with no gene match: 9. CDR3 length equals 15 residues. The V gene's germline CDR1 is MDHEN and CDR2 SYDVKM. The CDR3 bases are TGTGCCAGCAGCTTGGGCGTGGGACAGGGCTACGAGCAGTACTTC. Translating it yields CASSLGVGQGYEQYF.

This clonotype showed up just a few times. The chain links TRBV29-1 to TRBJ2-3; TRBD2 is a possible D gene (6 bases). Germline V gene lookup returns CDR1 SQVTM and CDR2 ANQGSEA. Trimming pared 6 bases from V and 0 bases from J, leaving 13 bases between. The CDR3 has 14 amino acids. The CDR3 coding sequence is TGCAGCGTCCCCGGACTACTCAGCACAGATACGCAGTATTTT. This encodes CSVPGLLSTDTQYF.

The chain carries TRBV18 and TRBJ2-1; no clear D gene. Germline V gives CDR1 KGHSH, CDR2 LQKENI. The CDR3 length is 14 residues. V shed 2 bases and J shed 2 bases, with 7 bases lying between them. The CDR3 spells CASSPKDPYNEQFF. The CDR3 nucleotides read TGTGCCAGCTCACCAAAAGACCCCTACAATGAGCAGTTCTTC.

This clonotype has just a few counts. The chain uses TRBV6-5 and TRBJ1-2; D is undetermined. The CDR3 covers 15 residues. The germline V gene has CDR1 MNHEY and CDR2 SVGAGI. Trimming shortened V by 2 bases and J by 2 bases, and 12 bases separated the two germline ends. For the CDR3, the DNA is TGTGCCAGCAGTTACGCCAGGACCCTCAACTATGGCTACACCTTC. It is translated as CASSYARTLNYGYTF.

This clonotype has only a few counts. V is TRBV7-9 and J is TRBJ2-1; D is perhaps TRBD2 (5 bases). Trimming stripped 0 bases from V and 9 bases from J, with 12 bases between. CDR3 length equals 14 residues. CDR1 is SEHNR and CDR2 is FQNEAQ in the germline V gene (reference sequence). CDR3 DNA: TGTGCCAGCAGCTTAGCAGGCGCGGGTCCTGAGCAGTTCTTC. The encoded protein is CASSLAGAGPEQFF.

The chain combines TRBV19 with TRBJ2-1, with D possibly matching TRBD1 (5 bases). This CDR3 has 14 residues. The V and J ends lost 10 bases and 1 base respectively, with 14 bases between them. CDR1 and CDR2 from the germline V gene are LNHDA and SQIVND (reference sequence). The CDR3 loop reads CATESPGSYNEQFF. The DNA of the CDR3 is TGTGCCACAGAATCCCCAGGGTCCTACAATGAGCAGTTCTTC.

The chain employs TRBV20-1 and TRBJ2-2, with D perhaps TRBD1 or TRBD2 (6 bases each). The CDR3 contains 17 residues. Trimming took 3 bases from V and 1 from J, leaving 18 bases between them. Germline V gene lookup returns CDR1 DFQATT and CDR2 SNEGSKA (reference sequence). CDR3 sequence reads: CSARNFRGAGNTGELFF. The CDR3 nucleotides read TGCAGTGCTAGGAACTTTAGGGGGGCGGGGAACACCGGGGAGCTGTTTTTT.

This clonotype was found a few times. The chain combines TRBV4-2 with TRBJ2-7, with D hard to call. The V gene's germline CDR1 is LGHNA and CDR2 YNFKEQ. This CDR3 is built from 15 residues. The V end was cut by 4 bases, the J end by 9 bases, with 22 bases between. As DNA, the CDR3 is TGTGCCAGCAGCCCCTTGCTTGATCCCTCGGTGGCGCAGTACTTC. As protein: CASSPLLDPSVAQYF.